These 28 T cell receptor beta chains were sequenced from one sample in a study of long-term antiretroviral therapy in people with HIV. The assay used was immunoSEQ (version v3.0), run at survey level. Assay used: immunoSEQ multiplex PCR; TCRdb lists only in-frame clones, some missing. The repertoire holds about 43,000 clones, with about 95% as singletons. Sequencing used unsorted PBMCs, obtained 9.2 years after starting antiretroviral therapy. The receptors here all came from a man younger than 45 with HIV.

J is TRBJ2-2 and V is TRBV28; perhaps TRBD1 as D (6 bases). This CDR3 comprises 17 residues. CDR1 MDHEN and CDR2 SYDVKM come from the germline V gene. The CDR3 DNA reads TGTGCAGCCGAAATACCGGGACACCTTTCGGACACCGGGGAGCTGTTTTTT. Its translation: CAAEIPGHLSDTGELFF. Filled out from reference TRBV28 and TRBJ2-2, the complete variable domain reads DVKVTQSSRYLVKRTGEKVFLECVQDMDHENMFWYRQDPGLGLRLIYFSYDVKMKEKGDIPEGYSVSREKKERFSLILESASTNQTSMYLCAAEIPGHLSDTGELFFGEGSRLTVL.

CDR3 in amino acids: CASSFYLVASGGMGDTQYF. The CDR3 DNA is TGTGCCAGCAGCTTTTACCTGGTGGCTAGCGGGGGGATGGGAGATACGCAGTATTTT. The V gene is TRBV11-2, the J gene TRBJ2-3; 11 bases align to TRBD2. The J segment lost 5 bases and the V segment lost 3 bases, leaving 16 bases of the junction unmatched. The germline V gene has CDR1 SGHAT and CDR2 FQNNGV. The CDR3 is 19 residues long.

The J gene is TRBJ1-5, the V gene TRBV10-1, with 8 bases aligning to TRBD1. V dropped 5 bases and J dropped 5; count of bases not matched to a gene: 8. The CDR3 contains 15 residues. Looked up from germline, CDR1 is WNHNN and CDR2 is SYGVQD (reference sequence). Here the CDR3 DNA reads TGCGCCAGCAGTACTGACAGGGGAGGGGATCAGCCCCAGCATTTT. It specifies CASSTDRGGDQPQHF.

The V gene is TRBV9, the J gene TRBJ1-2, with 7 bases fitting TRBD1. Germline values: CDR1 SGDLS, CDR2 YYNGEE. J gave up 8 bases and V 4 bases, and 5 bases lay outside the gene matches. CDR3 size: 12 residues. The CDR3 bases are TGTGCCAGCAGCCCAGGGGGGCTGGGCTACACCTTC. Its protein is CASSPGGLGYTF.

The genes are TRBV4-2 and TRBJ2-1; D not certain. The CDR3 has 12 residues. The germline V gene has CDR1 LGHNA and CDR2 YNFKEQ. Trimming cost V 1 base and J 7 bases, with 5 bases left between them. In nucleotides, the CDR3 is TGTGCCAGCAGCCAAGTGGTAAATGAGCAGTTCTTC. Translation: CASSQVVNEQFF.

This clone occurred once. CDR3 sequence reads: CASSLSGGAFNEQFF. Written as DNA, the CDR3 is TGTGCCAGCAGCCTAAGCGGGGGGGCTTTCAATGAGCAGTTCTTC. J is TRBJ2-1 and V is TRBV7-3; 10 nucleotides align to TRBD2. From germline, CDR1 is SGHTA and CDR2 FQGTGA. Unmatched junction bases numbered 7, after V lost 5 bases and J lost 6 bases. The CDR3 is 15 residues long.

The count of this clone is one. The J gene is TRBJ2-1, the V gene TRBV7-2; the D gene is possibly TRBD2 (6 bases). In germline, CDR1 is SGHTA, CDR2 FQGNSA. This CDR3 is 15 amino acids long. V lost 3 bases, J lost 6 bases, and 15 bases lay in between. In DNA form, the CDR3 reads TGTGCCAGCAGCTTGGCACGCGGGACTCTCAATGAGCAGTTCTTC. It codes for CASSLARGTLNEQFF. Variable domain in full (rest from reference TRBV7-2 and TRBJ2-1): GAGVSQSPSNKVTEKGKDVELRCDPISGHTALYWYRQSLGQGLEFLIYFQGNSAPDKSGLPSDRFSAERTGGSVSTLTIQRTQQEDSAVYLCASSLARGTLNEQFFGPGTRLTVL.

This rearrangement joins TRBV19 to TRBJ1-1, with 10 nucleotides matching TRBD1. The CDR3 totals 15 residues. Germline V CDR1 and CDR2: LNHDA, SQIVND (reference sequence). V shed 2 bases and J 3 bases; nucleotides not matched to a gene: 3. The CDR3 DNA is TGTGCCAGTAGTATATTGGGACAGGGGCACACTGAAGCTTTCTTT. Translation: CASSILGQGHTEAFF.

The chain links TRBV5-1 to TRBJ2-2; D call uncertain. Per the germline V gene, CDR1 is SGHRS and CDR2 is YFSETQ. The CDR3 runs to 12 residues. The V end was cut by 4 bases, the J end by 6 bases, with 7 bases between. DNA of the CDR3: TGCGCCAGCAGCGAGAAGGCCGGGGAGCTGTTTTTT. It yields the protein CASSEKAGELFF.

This CDR3 is CASSAGGPGAGYTF. In DNA form, the CDR3 reads TGTGCCAGCAGTGCGGGGGGCCCGGGGGCTGGCTACACCTTC. This chain joins TRBV2 and TRBJ1-2; D is possibly TRBD1 (6 bases). The V end was cut by 4 bases, the J end by 7 bases, with 16 bases between. The CDR3 totals 14 residues. CDR1 and CDR2 (germline): SNHLY, FYNNEI.

The chain joins TRBV7-9 to TRBJ2-5; maybe TRBD2 (6 bases). Trimming pared 5 bases from V and 0 bases from J, leaving 13 bases between. Germline CDR1 SEHNR, CDR2 FQNEAQ (reference sequence). The CDR3 has 15 amino acids. DNA of the CDR3: TGTGCCAGCAGCGAACAACGGGGGAACCAAGAGACCCAGTACTTC. This sequence encodes CASSEQRGNQETQYF.

The chain combines TRBV5-6 with TRBJ1-4, with D perhaps matching TRBD1 (6 bases). CDR3 size: 15 residues. V lost 4 bases and J 5 bases, leaving 15 bases between the germline ends. Germline CDR1 is SGHDT and CDR2 is YYEEEE. Written as DNA, the CDR3 is TGTGCCAGCAGCCAAGAGGGGGGGAGGAATGAAAAACTGTTTTTT. Its translation is CASSQEGGRNEKLFF.

This sequence joins TRBV11-2 and TRBJ2-7, with TRBD2 matching over 11 bases. This CDR3 has 15 residues. Germline V CDR1 and CDR2: SGHAT, FQNNGV. Germline trimming cut 5 bases from V and 4 bases from J; bases unmatched to any gene: 7. CDR3 region: CASSVTSGGLYEQYF. The CDR3 bases are TGTGCCAGCAGCGTAACTAGCGGGGGTCTTTACGAGCAGTACTTC.

The count of this clone is one. This sequence joins TRBV5-5 and TRBJ1-4; the D gene is possibly TRBD1 (6 bases). This CDR3 is 13 amino acids long. CDR1 is SGHKS and CDR2 is YYEKEE in the germline V gene (reference sequence). Trimming removed 4 bases at V and 7 bases at J, with 11 bases between. CDR3 DNA sequence: TGTGCCAGCAGCGGGGGGACACTTGAAAAACTGTTTTTT. Translating gives CASSGGTLEKLFF.

This clone has only one observation. The sample contains more than one DNA sequence encoding this CDR3. J is TRBJ2-6 and V is TRBV2; D gene unclear. Germline loops: CDR1 SNHLY, CDR2 FYNNEI. This CDR3 is 14 amino acids long. Trimming removed 2 bases at V and 0 bases at J, with 2 bases between. The CDR3 DNA sequence: TGTGCCAGCAGTGAACGCTCTGGGGCCAACGTCCTGACTTTC. Encoded protein: CASSERSGANVLTF.

This CDR3 is CASSGEGGNQPQHF. DNA of the CDR3: TGTGCCAGCTCAGGCGAGGGCGGCAATCAGCCCCAGCATTTT. The J gene is TRBJ1-5, the V gene TRBV18; D unclear. CDR3 length equals 14 residues. Germline loops: CDR1 KGHSH, CDR2 LQKENI. The V end was cut by 5 bases, the J end by 2 bases, with 10 bases between. The variable domain in full, with the rest retrieved from reference TRBV18 and TRBJ1-5, is NAGVMQNPRHLVRRRGQEARLRCSPMKGHSHVYWYRQLPEEGLKFMVYLQKENIIDESGMPKERFSAEFPKEGPSILRIQQVVRGDSAAYFCASSGEGGNQPQHFGDGTRLSIL.

The chain uses TRBV9 and TRBJ2-1; 9 bases fit TRBD2. This CDR3 is 17 amino acids long. Germline CDR1 reads SGDLS; CDR2 reads YYNGEE. With V trimmed by 0 bases and J by 3 bases, 7 bases remained unmatched. The CDR3, as DNA: TGTGCCAGCAGCGTAGGGTGGCGGCGGGGGGGCTACAATGAGCAGTTCTTC. Protein product: CASSVGWRRGGYNEQFF.

The CDR3 loop reads CASSLFWGRGPNKNIQYF. In DNA, the CDR3 is TGTGCCAGCAGCCTCTTTTGGGGGCGGGGGCCCAACAAAAACATTCAGTACTTC. V and J are TRBV9 and TRBJ2-4; TRBD2 might be the D (7 bases). There are 18 residues in the CDR3. Trimming left V 4 bases short and J 3 bases short, with 23 bases between. Germline V lookup: CDR1 SGDLS, CDR2 YYNGEE. The full variable domain, completed using reference TRBV9 and TRBJ2-4, is DSGVTQTPKHLITATGQRVTLRCSPRSGDLSVYWYQQSLDQGLQFLIQYYNGEERAKGNILERFSAQQFPDLHSELNLSSLELGDSALYFCASSLFWGRGPNKNIQYFGAGTRLSVL.

The chain is built from TRBV5-4 and TRBJ2-5; 11 bases line up with TRBD2. J was trimmed by 1 base and V by 4 bases; bases with no gene match: 12. The V gene's germline CDR1 is SGHNT and CDR2 YYREEE (reference sequence). The CDR3 contains 18 residues. The CDR3 nucleotides read TGTGCCAGCAGCGGACCCGGGACTAGCGGAGCTACCCAAGAGACCCAGTACTTC. Protein product: CASSGPGTSGATQETQYF.

V gene TRBV7-2 combines with J gene TRBJ2-7; D tentatively reads TRBD1 or TRBD2 (5 bases each). Germline values: CDR1 SGHTA, CDR2 FQGNSA. CDR3 length: 16 amino acids. V gave up 5 bases and J gave up 5 bases, with 22 bases separating them. The CDR3 here is CASSGAGLAFWDEQYF. The CDR3 DNA follows: TGTGCCAGCAGCGGGGCAGGGCTAGCTTTTTGGGACGAGCAGTACTTC. The full variable domain, its missing parts supplied by reference TRBV7-2 and TRBJ2-7, is GAGVSQSPSNKVTEKGKDVELRCDPISGHTALYWYRQSLGQGLEFLIYFQGNSAPDKSGLPSDRFSAERTGGSVSTLTIQRTQQEDSAVYLCASSGAGLAFWDEQYFGPGTRLTVT.

The J gene is TRBJ1-4, the V gene TRBV2; D possibly corresponds to TRBD1 (5 bases). The CDR3 has 15 residues. V was shortened by 3 bases and J by 3 bases, with 11 bases between the two germline ends. Per germline, CDR1 SNHLY and CDR2 FYNNEI. The CDR3 sequence: CASSEQGSANEKLFF. The CDR3 DNA is TGTGCCAGCAGTGAGCAGGGTTCGGCTAATGAAAAACTGTTTTTT. Full variable domain (remainder filled in from reference TRBV2 and TRBJ1-4): EPEVTQTPSHQVTQMGQEVILRCVPISNHLYFYWYRQILGQKVEFLVSFYNNEISEKSEIFDDQFSVERPDGSNFTLKIRSTKLEDSAMYFCASSEQGSANEKLFFGSGTQLSVL.

The chain is built from TRBV6-5 and TRBJ1-5; no definite D call. V was clipped by 2 bases and J by 1 base, with 3 bases between them. The CDR3 loop spans 13 amino acids. Germline V gene lookup returns CDR1 MNHEY and CDR2 SVGAGI. The chain's CDR3 is CASSYGSNQPQHF. The DNA of the CDR3 is TGTGCCAGCAGTTACGGCAGCAATCAGCCCCAGCATTTT.

The rearrangement joins TRBV5-1 to TRBJ2-7, with D possibly being TRBD1 (5 bases). Deletions cut 0 bases from V and 1 base from J, with 11 bases between. The V gene's germline CDR1 is SGHRS and CDR2 YFSETQ. This CDR3 has 15 amino acids. Written as DNA, the CDR3 is TGCGCCAGCAGCTTGGGTTCGGACAATTCCTACGAGCAGTACTTC. Protein sequence: CASSLGSDNSYEQYF.

This rearrangement joins TRBV6-1 to TRBJ1-1, with 7 bases that match TRBD1. The CDR3 extends over 14 amino acids. CDR1 and CDR2 (germline): MNHNS, SASEGT. V shed 5 bases and J 6 bases; nucleotides not matched to a gene: 9. CDR3 region: CASSSVEGGAEAFF. In DNA form, the CDR3 reads TGTGCCAGCAGTAGCGTAGAAGGGGGCGCTGAAGCTTTCTTT.

J is TRBJ1-2 and V is TRBV7-9, with a tentative D call TRBD1 (6 bases). Germline CDR1 is SEHNR and CDR2 is FQNEAQ (reference sequence). This CDR3 has 16 amino acids. The V gene lost 5 bases and the J gene lost 4 bases, with 20 bases spanning the gap. CDR3 nucleotide sequence: TGTGCCAGCAGCCCTCCCCGATTGACAGGACGCTATGGCTACACCTTC. It specifies CASSPPRLTGRYGYTF. The variable domain in full, completed from reference TRBV7-9 and TRBJ1-2, reads DTGVSQNPRHKITKRGQNVTFRCDPISEHNRLYWYRQTLGQGPEFLTYFQNEAQLEKSRLLSDRFSAERPKGSFSTLEIQRTEQGDSAMYLCASSPPRLTGRYGYTFGSGTRLTVV.

This chain connects TRBV19 to TRBJ1-5; TRBD1 might be the D (5 bases). Trimming left V 6 bases short and J 7 bases short, with 13 bases between. Germline lookup yields CDR1 LNHDA and CDR2 SQIVND (reference sequence). This CDR3 region has 13 residues. CDR3 nucleotide sequence: TGTGCCAGTAGGGGCAGGGATGCCCAGCCCCAGCATTTT. Amino acids: CASRGRDAQPQHF.

This clone was counted between two and nine times. The gene calls are TRBV5-1 and TRBJ2-3; tentatively, D is TRBD1 or TRBD2 (7 bases each). This CDR3 spans 15 amino acids. Germline CDR1 SGHRS, CDR2 YFSETQ. Trimming removed 4 bases at V and 5 bases at J, with 17 bases between. CDR3 DNA sequence: TGCGCCAGCAGCCAGGGGGGGGTCGCACAAGATACGCAGTATTTT. Translation: CASSQGGVAQDTQYF.

J is TRBJ1-3 and V is TRBV18, with 7 bases lining up with TRBD1. V was pared by 2 bases and J by 2 bases, with 0 bases of the junction left unmatched. The germline CDR1 and CDR2 sequences are KGHSH and LQKENI. The length of the CDR3 is 14 residues. This CDR3 reads CASSPDRAGNTIYF. CDR3 coding DNA: TGTGCCAGCTCACCAGACAGGGCTGGAAACACCATATATTTT.